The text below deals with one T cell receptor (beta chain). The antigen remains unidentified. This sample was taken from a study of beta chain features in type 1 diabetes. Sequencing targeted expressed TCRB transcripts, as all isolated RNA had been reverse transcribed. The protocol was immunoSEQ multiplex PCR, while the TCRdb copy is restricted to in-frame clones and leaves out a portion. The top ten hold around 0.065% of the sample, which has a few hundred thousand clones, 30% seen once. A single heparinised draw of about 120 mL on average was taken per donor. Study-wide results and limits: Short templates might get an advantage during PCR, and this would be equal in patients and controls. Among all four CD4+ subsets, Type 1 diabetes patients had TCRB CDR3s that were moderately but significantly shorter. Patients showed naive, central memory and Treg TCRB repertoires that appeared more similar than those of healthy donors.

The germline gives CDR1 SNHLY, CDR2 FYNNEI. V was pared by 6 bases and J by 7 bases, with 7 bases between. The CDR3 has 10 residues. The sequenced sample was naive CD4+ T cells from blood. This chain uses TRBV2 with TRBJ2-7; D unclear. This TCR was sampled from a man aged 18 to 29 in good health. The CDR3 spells CASSGREQYF. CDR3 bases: TGTGCCAGCAGCGGAAGGGAGCAGTACTTC.